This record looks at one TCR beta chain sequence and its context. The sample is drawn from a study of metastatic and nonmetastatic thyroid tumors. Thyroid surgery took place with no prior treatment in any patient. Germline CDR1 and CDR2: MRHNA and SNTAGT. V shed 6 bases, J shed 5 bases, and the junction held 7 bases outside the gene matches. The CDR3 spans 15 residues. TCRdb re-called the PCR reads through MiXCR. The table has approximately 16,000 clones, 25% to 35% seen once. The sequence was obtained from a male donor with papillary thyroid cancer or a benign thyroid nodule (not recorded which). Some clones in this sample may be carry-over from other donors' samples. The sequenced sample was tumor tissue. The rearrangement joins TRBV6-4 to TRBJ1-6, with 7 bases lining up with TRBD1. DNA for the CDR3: TGTGCCAGCAGAGAGACAGGGTGGGATAATTCACCCCTCCACTTT. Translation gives CASRETGWDNSPLHF.